The entry below gives a single T cell receptor (beta chain) sequence along with its context. This entry is derived from a study of OX40 agonist ivuxolimab in advanced cancers. Repertoires were generated with immunoSEQ multiplex PCR, while TCRdb's copy carries only in-frame clones and drops some. The sample holds 99,000 or so clones, roughly 95% seen once. Trimming shortened V by 5 bases and J by 2 bases, and 10 bases separated the two germline ends. The CDR3 totals 14 residues. From germline, CDR1 is LNHNV and CDR2 YYDKDF (reference sequence). The chain recombines TRBV15 with TRBJ2-1, with unresolved D. The source is an adult with an advanced solid tumor such as melanoma, head and neck, liver or kidney cancer. The sequencing here drew on CD4+ or CD8+ T cells sorted from blood, taken in a trial of the OX40 agonist ivuxolimab. The CDR3 DNA reads TGTGCCACCAGCCCCACAAATCCCTACAATGAGCAGTTCTTC. Its translation: CATSPTNPYNEQFF.